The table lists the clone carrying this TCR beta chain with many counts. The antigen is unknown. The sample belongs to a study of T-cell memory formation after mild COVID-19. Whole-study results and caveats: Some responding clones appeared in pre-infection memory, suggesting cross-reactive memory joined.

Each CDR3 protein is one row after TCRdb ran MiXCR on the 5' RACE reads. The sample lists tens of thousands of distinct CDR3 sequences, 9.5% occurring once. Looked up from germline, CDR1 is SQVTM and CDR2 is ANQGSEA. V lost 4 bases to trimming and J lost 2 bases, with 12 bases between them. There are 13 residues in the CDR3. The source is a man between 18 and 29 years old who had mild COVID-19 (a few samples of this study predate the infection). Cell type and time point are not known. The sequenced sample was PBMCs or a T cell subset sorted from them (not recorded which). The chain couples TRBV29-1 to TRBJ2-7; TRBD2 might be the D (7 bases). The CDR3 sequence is CSVVGGHTYEQYF. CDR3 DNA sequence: TGCAGCGTTGTGGGGGGGCATACCTACGAGCAGTACTTC.